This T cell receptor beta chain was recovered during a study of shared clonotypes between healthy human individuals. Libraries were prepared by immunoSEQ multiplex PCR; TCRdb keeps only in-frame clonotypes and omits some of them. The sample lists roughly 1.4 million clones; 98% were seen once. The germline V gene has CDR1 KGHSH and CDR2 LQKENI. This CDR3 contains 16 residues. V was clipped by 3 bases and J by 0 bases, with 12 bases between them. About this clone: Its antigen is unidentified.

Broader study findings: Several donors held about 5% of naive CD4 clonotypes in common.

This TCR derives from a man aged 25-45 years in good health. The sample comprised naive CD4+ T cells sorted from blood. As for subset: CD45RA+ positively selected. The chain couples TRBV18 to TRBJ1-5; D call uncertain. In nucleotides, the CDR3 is TGTGCCAGCTCACCCGTGCGCGGTTATAGCAATCAGCCCCAGCATTTT. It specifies CASSPVRGYSNQPQHF.